These T cell receptor beta chains were read from a single sample in a study of T cell responses to AZD1222 COVID-19 vaccine. Profiled with immunoSEQ multiplex PCR; TCRdb holds only in-frame clones, not every one. The sample holds about 110,000 clones, roughly 93% seen once. The material was peripheral blood, obtained 28 days after the second AZD1222 dose. Receptors were obtained from an adult who received the AZD1222 COVID-19 vaccine. CDR3s include the opening cysteine and the closing phenylalanine or tryptophan. A D gene is named only where the DNA matches it firmly. Clone size appears in some rows only: once, few, many, or a class for an expanded clone.

V: TRBV6-4; J: TRBJ2-2; D: .; size: .; length: 12; CDR3: CASSDGSGELFF; DNA: TGTGCCAGCAGTGATGGGAGCGGGGAGCTGTTTTTT
V: TRBV6-5; J: TRBJ1-1; D: .; size: once; length: 14; CDR3: CASTREVMNTEAFF; DNA: TGTGCCAGCACTCGAGAGGTGATGAACACTGAAGCTTTCTTT
V: TRBV5-6; J: TRBJ1-2; D: TRBD1; size: .; length: 16; CDR3: CASSLVGQGENYGYTF; DNA: TGTGCCAGCAGCTTGGTCGGCCAGGGGGAGAACTATGGCTACACCTTC
V: TRBV19; J: TRBJ1-1; D: .; size: .; length: 13; CDR3: CASITHMNTEAFF; DNA: TGTGCCAGTATAACCCACATGAACACTGAAGCTTTCTTT
V: TRBV30; J: TRBJ2-2; D: TRBD2; size: .; length: 15; CDR3: CAWSVLVGGAGELFF; DNA: TGTGCCTGGAGTGTACTGGTCGGGGGGGCCGGGGAGCTGTTTTTT
V: TRBV12-3/TRBV12-4; J: TRBJ1-1; D: TRBD1; size: .; length: 13; CDR3: CASSRDSDTEAFF; DNA: TGTGCCAGCAGTCGGGACAGCGACACTGAAGCTTTCTTT
V: TRBV19; J: TRBJ1-5; D: .; size: .; length: 15; CDR3: CASSNGDRSNQPQHF; DNA: TGTGCCAGTAGTAACGGCGACAGATCTAATCAGCCCCAGCATTTT
V: TRBV10-1; J: TRBJ1-1; D: .; size: .; length: 13; CDR3: CASSESHNTEAFF; DNA: TGCGCCAGCAGTGAGTCACATAACACTGAAGCTTTCTTT
V: TRBV19; J: TRBJ1-2; D: TRBD1; size: .; length: 14; CDR3: CASSLLGQVEGYTF; DNA: TGTGCCAGTAGCTTATTGGGACAGGTGGAAGGCTACACCTTC
V: TRBV5-4; J: TRBJ2-3; D: .; size: .; length: 16; CDR3: CASSLRVGGGSDTQYF; DNA: TGTGCCAGCAGCTTGAGGGTGGGTGGCGGGTCCGATACGCAGTATTTT
V: TRBV7-6; J: TRBJ1-1; D: .; size: medium-sized; length: 17; CDR3: CASSLVAGLSGRTEAFF; DNA: TGTGCCAGCAGCTTAGTTGCAGGATTGTCCGGTCGGACTGAAGCTTTCTTT
V: TRBV7-8; J: TRBJ1-2; D: .; size: .; length: 13; CDR3: CASSLEGAYGYTF; DNA: TGTGCCAGCAGCTTAGAAGGGGCATATGGCTACACCTTC
V: TRBV6-4; J: TRBJ2-1; D: .; size: .; length: 15; CDR3: CASSDWGDRTMKQFF; DNA: TGTGCCAGCAGTGATTGGGGTGACCGAACAATGAAGCAGTTCTTC
V: TRBV29-1; J: TRBJ2-1; D: TRBD1; size: .; length: 14; CDR3: CSGEDWTGDNEQFF; DNA: TGCAGCGGCGAAGACTGGACAGGTGATAATGAGCAGTTCTTC
V: TRBV6-5; J: TRBJ1-2; D: .; size: once; length: 12; CDR3: CASSSNPDGYTF; DNA: TGTGCCAGCAGTTCCAATCCCGATGGCTACACCTTC
V: TRBV12-3/TRBV12-4; J: TRBJ1-1; D: .; size: .; length: 13; CDR3: CASSFGTTTEAFF; DNA: TGTGCCAGCAGTTTCGGGACAACCACTGAAGCTTTCTTT
V: TRBV3-1/TRBV3-2; J: TRBJ1-1; D: .; size: .; length: 15; CDR3: CASSQDRWGNTEAFF; DNA: TGTGCCAGCAGCCAAGATAGGTGGGGGAACACTGAAGCTTTCTTT
V: TRBV27; J: TRBJ2-7; D: .; size: .; length: 13; CDR3: CASSFQNSYEQYF; DNA: TGTGCCAGCAGTTTTCAAAACTCCTACGAGCAGTACTTC
V: TRBV14; J: TRBJ2-6; D: .; size: .; length: 16; CDR3: CASSQRRGAGANVLTF; DNA: TGTGCCAGCAGCCAACGGCGGGGCGCTGGGGCCAACGTCCTGACTTTC
V: TRBV7-9; J: TRBJ1-2; D: TRBD1; size: .; length: 14; CDR3: CASSPRQGSSGYTF; DNA: TGTGCCAGCAGCCCCAGACAGGGGTCGTCGGGCTACACCTTC
V: TRBV4-2; J: TRBJ1-2; D: .; size: .; length: 16; CDR3: CASSQGGVEPKGGYTF; DNA: TGTGCCAGCAGCCAAGGCGGGGTGGAACCCAAGGGAGGCTACACCTTC
V: TRBV5-1; J: TRBJ1-1; D: TRBD1; size: .; length: 15; CDR3: CASSHDGTGHTEAFF; DNA: TGCGCCAGCAGCCACGACGGGACAGGGCACACTGAAGCTTTCTTT
V: TRBV19; J: TRBJ2-2; D: .; size: .; length: 16; CDR3: CASSTKDREFGFTLFF; DNA: TGTGCCAGTAGTACAAAGGATCGGGAGTTTGGTTTTACGCTGTTTTTT
V: TRBV28; J: TRBJ1-1; D: .; size: .; length: 12; CDR3: CASSSWTQKAFF; DNA: TGTGCCAGCAGTTCTTGGACACAGAAAGCTTTCTTT
V: TRBV6-1; J: TRBJ1-2; D: .; size: .; length: 12; CDR3: CASSDLTGGYTF; DNA: TGTGCCAGCAGTGACCTGACGGGGGGCTACACCTTC
V: TRBV10-3; J: TRBJ2-1; D: .; size: .; length: 14; CDR3: CAISESLTTNEQFF; DNA: TGTGCCATCAGTGAGTCACTGACTACGAATGAGCAGTTCTTC
V: TRBV19; J: TRBJ2-1; D: .; size: .; length: 12; CDR3: CASSKVLAEQFF; DNA: TGTGCCAGTAGTAAAGTGCTAGCGGAGCAGTTCTTC
V: TRBV30; J: TRBJ1-2; D: .; size: .; length: 10; CDR3: CASEDYGYTF; DNA: TGTGCCTCGGAGGACTATGGCTACACCTTC
V: TRBV7-9; J: TRBJ1-4; D: .; size: .; length: 13; CDR3: CASSLTRGEKLFF; DNA: TGTGCCAGCAGCTTAACACGGGGAGAAAAACTGTTTTTT
V: TRBV5-1; J: TRBJ2-1; D: TRBD1; size: .; length: 16; CDR3: CASSSNSGQETNEQFF; DNA: TGCGCCAGCAGCTCCAACTCGGGACAGGAGACCAATGAGCAGTTCTTC
V: TRBV28; J: TRBJ1-5; D: TRBD1; size: .; length: 16; CDR3: CASSPLQGFGNQPQHF; DNA: TGTGCCAGCAGTCCATTACAGGGGTTTGGCAATCAGCCCCAGCATTTT
V: TRBV6-5; J: TRBJ1-1; D: .; size: once; length: 12; CDR3: CASISGGREAFF; DNA: TGTGCCAGCATCTCTGGGGGGCGAGAAGCTTTCTTT
V: TRBV12-3/TRBV12-4; J: TRBJ1-1; D: .; size: .; length: 13; CDR3: CASSLGLNTEAFF; DNA: TGTGCCAGCAGTTTAGGCTTGAACACTGAAGCTTTCTTT
V: TRBV2; J: TRBJ2-5; D: .; size: once; length: 13; CDR3: CASSESWMETQYF; DNA: TGTGCCAGCAGTGAATCATGGATGGAGACCCAGTACTTC
V: TRBV19; J: TRBJ1-1; D: .; size: .; length: 14; CDR3: CATFSRAMNTEAFF; DNA: TGTGCCACCTTTAGTCGAGCTATGAACACTGAAGCTTTCTTT
V: TRBV12-5; J: TRBJ1-1; D: .; size: .; length: 19; CDR3: CASGLSWGQSLEMNTEAFF; DNA: TGTGCTAGTGGTTTGTCGTGGGGGCAGAGTCTCGAGATGAACACTGAAGCTTTCTTT
V: TRBV15; J: TRBJ2-1; D: TRBD2; size: .; length: 18; CDR3: CATSREQLAGGPYNEQFF; DNA: TGTGCCACCAGCAGAGAACAATTAGCGGGGGGGCCCTACAATGAGCAGTTCTTC
V: TRBV19; J: TRBJ2-1; D: TRBD2; size: once; length: 18; CDR3: CASSSRSRGLAGSNEQFF; DNA: TGTGCCAGTAGTTCCAGATCGAGAGGACTAGCGGGAAGCAATGAGCAGTTCTTC
V: TRBV5-8; J: TRBJ1-1; D: .; size: .; length: 11; CDR3: CASSWGTEAFF; DNA: TGTGCCAGCAGCTGGGGCACTGAAGCTTTCTTT
V: TRBV5-1; J: TRBJ1-2; D: .; size: .; length: 16; CDR3: CASSSLNGQTNYGYTF; DNA: TGCGCCAGCAGCTCACTAAACGGACAGACTAACTATGGCTACACCTTC
V: TRBV11-2; J: TRBJ2-4; D: TRBD1; size: .; length: 15; CDR3: CASSDRGLAKNIQYF; DNA: TGTGCCAGCAGCGACAGGGGGTTAGCCAAAAACATTCAGTACTTC
V: TRBV12-3/TRBV12-4; J: TRBJ1-5; D: .; size: .; length: 13; CDR3: CASSLLRREPQHF; DNA: TGTGCCAGCAGTTTACTCCGCCGAGAGCCCCAGCATTTT
V: TRBV7-9; J: TRBJ1-5; D: .; size: .; length: 14; CDR3: CASSTANSNQPQHF; DNA: TGTGCCAGCAGCACCGCTAATAGCAATCAGCCCCAGCATTTT
V: TRBV28; J: TRBJ1-6; D: TRBD1; size: once; length: 13; CDR3: CASSGTVNSPLHF; DNA: TGTGCCAGCAGCGGGACAGTAAATTCACCCCTCCACTTT
V: TRBV5-4; J: TRBJ1-2; D: .; size: once; length: 14; CDR3: CASSLIVGGDGYTF; DNA: TGTGCCAGCAGCTTGATAGTGGGGGGGGATGGCTACACCTTC
V: TRBV7-9; J: TRBJ1-1; D: .; size: .; length: 15; CDR3: CASSYPGPRNTEAFF; DNA: TGTGCCAGCAGCTATCCGGGACCGAGGAACACTGAAGCTTTCTTT
V: TRBV24-1; J: TRBJ1-2; D: TRBD1; size: .; length: 14; CDR3: CATSDPKTGDGYTF; DNA: TGTGCCACCAGTGACCCGAAGACAGGGGATGGCTACACCTTC
V: TRBV4-1; J: TRBJ1-4; D: TRBD1; size: once; length: 17; CDR3: CASSQTVRDRGREKLFF; DNA: TGCGCCAGCAGCCAAACGGTTAGGGACAGGGGACGAGAAAAACTGTTTTTT
V: TRBV6-1; J: TRBJ1-3; D: .; size: .; length: 15; CDR3: CASSEARLSGNTIYF; DNA: TGTGCCAGCAGTGAAGCGCGACTATCTGGAAACACCATATATTTT
V: TRBV10-3; J: TRBJ1-1; D: .; size: .; length: 12; CDR3: CAINTENTEAFF; DNA: TGTGCCATCAACACGGAAAACACTGAAGCTTTCTTT
V: TRBV10-2; J: TRBJ1-1; D: .; size: .; length: 14; CDR3: CASSEVSRSTEAFF; DNA: TGCGCCAGCAGTGAGGTGTCGCGGTCTACTGAAGCTTTCTTT
V: TRBV30; J: TRBJ1-4; D: TRBD1; size: .; length: 15; CDR3: CAWSVPDRFPEKLFF; DNA: TGTGCCTGGAGTGTACCGGACAGGTTCCCCGAAAAACTGTTTTTT
V: TRBV5-1; J: TRBJ1-2; D: .; size: .; length: 15; CDR3: CASSSQVLPSGGYTF; DNA: TGCGCCAGCAGCTCTCAGGTATTGCCTTCTGGTGGCTACACCTTC